A single sample is the source of the 5 T cell receptor beta chains below, sequenced in a study of long-term antiretroviral therapy in people with HIV. Version v3.0 of the immunoSEQ assay ran at survey level. Only in-frame clones appear in the TCRdb table, and some are missing; sequencing was by immunoSEQ multiplex PCR. The table has about 24,000 clones, 95% seen once. Sequenced material: unsorted PBMCs, taken 4.8 to 5 years after starting antiretroviral therapy. Every receptor here comes from a woman in her forties or fifties with HIV.

The chain uses TRBV9 and TRBJ2-1; D perhaps matches TRBD1 (6 bases). CDR3 length: 12 amino acids. Trimming took 2 bases from V and 8 from J, leaving 8 bases between them. Germline V gene lookup returns CDR1 SGDLS and CDR2 YYNGEE. CDR3 nucleotides: TGTGCCAGCAGCGTCAACAGGGATGAGCAGTTCTTC. Translating it yields CASSVNRDEQFF. The whole variable domain, remainder taken from reference TRBV9 and TRBJ2-1, is DSGVTQTPKHLITATGQRVTLRCSPRSGDLSVYWYQQSLDQGLQFLIQYYNGEERAKGNILERFSAQQFPDLHSELNLSSLELGDSALYFCASSVNRDEQFFGPGTRLTVL.

The genes are TRBV28 and TRBJ1-5, with 9 bases fitting TRBD1. In germline, CDR1 is MDHEN, CDR2 SYDVKM. This CDR3 is 15 amino acids long. The J segment lost 3 bases and the V segment lost 2 bases, leaving 2 bases of the junction unmatched. The CDR3 DNA follows: TGTGCCAGCAGTTTAGGGACAGGGTCCAATCAGCCCCAGCATTTT. It translates to CASSLGTGSNQPQHF.

The CDR3 spells CASSYGGEQFF. CDR3 coding DNA: TGTGCCAGCAGCTACGGTGGTGAGCAGTTCTTC. This sequence joins TRBV5-4 and TRBJ2-1; D is undetermined. Looked up from germline, CDR1 is SGHNT and CDR2 is YYREEE (reference sequence). This CDR3 contains 11 residues. V was pared by 3 bases and J by 9 bases, with 7 bases between.

The chain is built from TRBV19 and TRBJ1-1; 7 bases map to TRBD1. There are 13 residues in the CDR3. The V and J ends lost 6 bases and 0 bases, in that order; junction bases with no gene match: 1. CDR1 and CDR2 from the germline V gene are LNHDA and SQIVND (reference sequence). CDR3 sequence reads: CASRDRLNTEAFF. For the CDR3, the DNA is TGTGCCAGTAGGGACAGGCTGAACACTGAAGCTTTCTTT.

The chain carries TRBV21-1 and TRBJ1-2. TRBV21-1 is noted as a pseudogene. The CDR3 is 11 amino acids. The CDR3 sequence: CASSTGPTYTF. CDR3 DNA: TGTGCCAGCAGCACCGGGCCAACCTACACCTTC.